The present entry profiles one T cell receptor (beta chain) with its context. This CDR3 spans 14 amino acids. Germline V gives CDR1 PRHDT, CDR2 FYEKMQ (reference sequence). The J segment lost 2 bases and the V segment lost 5 bases, leaving 5 bases of the junction unmatched. This sample was taken from a study of blood T cell repertoires in COVID-19. On the study more broadly: Italy, Spain and the United States were the sources of the convalescent and acute COVID-19 samples. PBMCs, B-cell-depleted T cells, or T cells provided the cDNA or gDNA that made up the material.

Authors' methods: Reference gene primers were amplified, and this amplification served to estimate nucleated cell counts. Sequencing used immunoSEQ multiplex PCR; TCRdb keeps in-frame clones, though not all of them. The V and J calls and clone size come from that table; D and trimming were worked out from the DNA. In the table there are 150,000 or so clones, 75% to 90% of which are singletons. The TCR originated in a man aged 18-30 years with COVID-19, enrolled during active disease. The chain uses TRBV13 and TRBJ2-7; TRBD1 aligns across 8 bases. Sequencing input: peripheral blood. The CDR3 loop is CASSRDRTAYEQYF. The CDR3 bases are TGTGCCAGCAGCAGGGACAGGACCGCCTACGAGCAGTACTTC.